This is a list of T cell receptor beta chains from one sample in a study of blood T cell repertoires in COVID-19. Clones were read by immunoSEQ multiplex PCR, and TCRdb kept only the in-frame ones, dropping some. Among some 120,000 clones listed, approximately 86% were seen once. Sequencing was carried out using peripheral blood. The receptors were sampled from a woman in her forties or fifties who had recovered from COVID-19. CDR3s include the opening cysteine and the closing phenylalanine or tryptophan. The D gene is left open where the match is weak. Size is omitted from some rows. Given values are once, few, many or a class for expanded clones.

>once|TRBJ2-5|TRBV4-1|-
CARPNREPQETQYF
TGCGCCAGACCCAACCGGGAGCCTCAAGAGACCCAGTACTTC
>-|TRBJ2-1|TRBV7-9|TRBD2
CASSSGTSGSIREQFF
TGTGCCAGCAGCTCCGGGACTAGCGGGAGTATCCGTGAGCAGTTCTTC
>-|TRBJ1-4|TRBV27|-
CASSYVGGATNEKLFF
TGTGCCAGCAGTTATGTCGGGGGTGCAACTAATGAAAAACTGTTTTTT
>-|TRBJ2-3|TRBV5-1|TRBD1
CASSTGSGQGGDTQYF
TGCGCCAGCAGCACGGGATCGGGACAGGGAGGAGATACGCAGTATTTT
>-|TRBJ2-7|TRBV12-3/TRBV12-4|TRBD1
CASSLHRGYEQYF
TGTGCCAGCAGTTTACACAGGGGCTACGAGCAGTACTTC
>-|TRBJ2-1|TRBV19|TRBD2
CASRGLAGDENEQFF
TGTGCCAGTAGAGGACTAGCGGGAGACGAAAATGAGCAGTTCTTC
>-|TRBJ2-7|TRBV5-1|TRBD1
CASSAGDSGGEQYF
TGCGCCAGCAGCGCTGGGGACAGTGGTGGCGAGCAGTACTTC
>-|TRBJ2-7|TRBV27|TRBD2
CASSLLRTSNNEQYF
TGTGCCAGCAGTTTGCTCCGGACTAGCAATAACGAGCAGTACTTC
>-|TRBJ2-2|TRBV3-1/TRBV3-2|TRBD2
CASSHTSWLAEHTGELFF
TGTGCCAGCAGCCACACCTCGTGGCTAGCGGAGCACACCGGGGAGCTGTTTTTT
>-|TRBJ1-3|TRBV14|-
CASQGYSGNTIYF
TGTGCCAGTCAGGGTTACTCTGGAAACACCATATATTTT